A selection of T cell receptor beta chains follows, all from one sample in a study of T cells in Graves' hyperthyroidism and ophthalmopathy. A single record per CDR3 protein comes from TCRdb applying MiXCR to the multiplex PCR reads. The sample records around 530,000 distinct CDR3 sequences, roughly 17% being singletons. Sequencing was performed on blood. The source is a woman between 18 and 30 years old with Graves' ophthalmopathy. Each CDR3 is given without its conserved first and last residue.

>10|TRBJ2-1|TRBV19
ASSIGSNEQF
>13|TRBJ1-5|TRBV6-1
ASSPTGGSNQPQH
>12|TRBJ2-7|TRBV7-9
ASSALPIDLEQY
>12|TRBJ1-1|TRBV3-1
ASSLMGGNTEAF
>13|TRBJ1-2|TRBV7-9
ASSLVGGEVYGYT
>13|TRBJ1-1|TRBV6-2/TRBV6-3
ASSSESSGNTEAF
>12|TRBJ2-3|TRBV7-2
ASRGLTSTDTQY
>13|TRBJ1-1|TRBV30
AWKGRTGFNTEAF
>12|TRBJ2-5|TRBV20-1
SARDFGFQETQY
>14|TRBJ1-5|TRBV27
ASSLLGQGIPQPQH
>12|TRBJ1-2|TRBV28
ASSLGQGLLGYT
>14|TRBJ1-3|TRBV29-1
SVVRPDSGSGNTIY
>11|TRBJ1-4|TRBV20-1
SAQDATNEKLF
>14|TRBJ1-5|TRBV2
ASTGTGGGGNQPQH
>13|TRBJ2-1|TRBV5-1
ASSTGLAGAYEQF
>10|TRBJ1-2|TRBV28
AIPSGHYGYT
>11|TRBJ2-1|TRBV20-1
SASRTSGNEQF
>11|TRBJ1-1|TRBV12-3/TRBV12-4
ASSFPGQGEAF
>11|TRBJ1-2|TRBV30
AWSAGQGVGYT
>12|TRBJ1-5|TRBV19
ASNTGGGNQPQH
>17|TRBJ2-2|TRBV28
ASRPNSGRAGASPGELF
>11|TRBJ2-1|TRBV19
ASSMGGDNEQF
>14|TRBJ2-3|TRBV7-3
ASSHRDRGLGDTQY
>15|TRBJ1-4|TRBV2
ASTETSGGLGNEKLF
>12|TRBJ2-5|TRBV5-1
ASSQLEYQETQY
>12|TRBJ1-2|TRBV7-9
ASSPSVSSVGYT
>13|TRBJ1-2|TRBV20-1
SARGVNRDLYGYT
>11|TRBJ2-1|TRBV20-1
SASGGVDNEQF
>13|TRBJ1-6|TRBV28
ASSPDGTAISPLH
>13|TRBJ2-7|TRBV5-6
ASSLGTGTSYEQY
>13|TRBJ2-1|TRBV20-1
SARDSGSSYNEQF
>13|TRBJ2-1|TRBV27
ASRKGGGPYNEQF
>11|TRBJ2-7|TRBV30
AWSGGGPYEQY
>11|TRBJ1-5|TRBV30
ACQDRVNQPQH
>11|TRBJ1-2|TRBV2
ASRSQGDYGYT
>11|TRBJ2-3|TRBV29-1
SVGGPVTDTQY
>12|TRBJ1-1|TRBV19
ASGRGGQNTEAF
>16|TRBJ1-1|TRBV5-1
ASSFSGGRMVMNTEAF
>12|TRBJ2-5|TRBV6-1
ASSRGGWQETQY
>12|TRBJ1-1|TRBV5-1
ASSLMEANTEAF
>13|TRBJ2-1|TRBV6-4
ASRHRDRGYNEQF
>16|TRBJ2-7|TRBV20-1
SAGVWDRGLAAPYEQY
>11|TRBJ2-7|TRBV6-1
ASGWRTGNEQY
>12|TRBJ2-3|TRBV30
ALTRDRGTDTQY
>12|TRBJ1-1|TRBV7-8
ASSLRYHNTEAF
>11|TRBJ1-5|TRBV12-3/TRBV12-4
ATSPRMDQPQH
>13|TRBJ2-3|TRBV9
ASSPQGLAGDTQY
>8|TRBJ2-7|TRBV28
ATDLGGQY
>10|TRBJ1-2|TRBV2
ASSTGRYGYT
>12|TRBJ2-7|TRBV5-5
ASSLLQDSYEQY
>11|TRBJ1-1|TRBV5-5
ASSLDVNTEAF
>9|TRBJ2-5|TRBV11-2
ATKGAKTQY
>13|TRBJ2-7|TRBV3-1
ASSQARGDPYEQY
>13|TRBJ2-4|TRBV7-9
ASSLRQGAKNIQY
>13|TRBJ2-7|TRBV11-2
ASSALAGSEYEQY
>16|TRBJ2-7|TRBV2
ASSEVDFVRDSTYEQY
>10|TRBJ1-4|TRBV6-5
ASSFSQRDKF
>13|TRBJ2-2|TRBV7-2
ASSFRQGVTGEPF
>12|TRBJ1-1|TRBV5-6
ASSSNRGRTEAF
>13|TRBJ2-7|TRBV27
ASSFDRTVNYEQY